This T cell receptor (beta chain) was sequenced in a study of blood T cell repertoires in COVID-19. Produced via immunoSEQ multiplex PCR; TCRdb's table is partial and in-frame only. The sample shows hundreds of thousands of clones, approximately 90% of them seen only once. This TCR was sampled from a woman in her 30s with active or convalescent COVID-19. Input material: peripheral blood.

CDR3 protein: CASSPWEGVNTEAFF. The CDR3 bases are TGTGCCAGCAGCCCATGGGAGGGAGTGAACACTGAAGCTTTCTTT. The chain links TRBV6-5 to TRBJ1-1; D remains unclear. The CDR3 length is 15 residues. Per germline, CDR1 MNHEY and CDR2 SVGAGI. The V and J ends lost 6 bases and 0 bases respectively, with 14 bases between them.